This T cell receptor (beta chain) was recovered during a study of blood T cell repertoires in COVID-19. Study at large: Italy, Spain and the United States were the sources of the convalescent and acute COVID-19 samples.

In the original workflow: Amplification with reference gene primers provided the estimates of nucleated cell counts. Measured with immunoSEQ multiplex PCR; TCRdb has only the in-frame clones, and not every one. The V and J calls and the clone size are those of that table, but D and trimming were determined from the DNA. The sample shows over 85,000 clones, roughly 86% of them seen only once. The CDR3 covers 16 residues. The V gene's germline CDR1 is SGDLS and CDR2 YYNGEE. The V gene lost 4 bases and the J gene lost 0 bases, with 15 bases spanning the gap. The gene calls are TRBV9 and TRBJ2-3; D possibly corresponds to TRBD2 (6 bases). The TCR originated in a man aged 35-49 years with active or convalescent COVID-19. The sample consisted of peripheral blood. CDR3 DNA sequence: TGTGCCAGCAGCCAATATTTCGGGACTAGCACAGATACGCAGTATTTT. Translation: CASSQYFGTSTDTQYF. Combining the CDR3 with reference TRBV9 and TRBJ2-3 gives the whole variable domain DSGVTQTPKHLITATGQRVTLRCSPRSGDLSVYWYQQSLDQGLQFLIQYYNGEERAKGNILERFSAQQFPDLHSELNLSSLELGDSALYFCASSQYFGTSTDTQYFGPGTRLTVL.